This T cell receptor (beta chain) is from a study of blood T cells in healthy people across ages. Study information: The template switching approach captured approximately one barcoded beta molecule for every two T cells.

Sample donors were healthy Caucasian individuals that came from Russia, aged roughly 6 to 95. From germline, CDR1 is MNHEY and CDR2 SVGAGI. Between the trimmed V and J ends, which lost 8 bases and 4 bases, there was a span of 6 bases. This CDR3 has 10 amino acids. For the second PCR, which ran for about 7 to 11 cycles, a sample-barcoded 5' primer and a J-beta primer mix were used. Every molecule of cDNA carried a tag from a template-switch adaptor with 12 random nucleotides. TCRdb reprocessed the 5' RACE reads via MiXCR and lists one record per CDR3 protein. The repertoire holds over 1,300,000 distinct CDR3 sequences, with approximately 59% as singletons. Overall study findings and caveats: Fewer expanded clones and more diversity marked long-lived versus aged donors.

This clonotype occurred a few times. Its antigen is as yet unknown. This receptor was identified in a man aged 18-30 years in good health. This rearrangement joins TRBV6-5 to TRBJ2-7; unclear D gene. Sequenced material: blood. The CDR3 here is CASGLYEQYF. The CDR3 DNA reads TGTGCCAGCGGCCTGTACGAGCAGTACTTC.